Following are 19 T cell receptor beta chains from one sample sequenced in a study of blood T cells in healthy people across ages. A second about 7 to 12 cycle PCR used barcoded and J-beta primers. Via MiXCR, TCRdb re-called the 5' RACE reads, giving one row per CDR3 protein. The profile shows around 1,000,000 distinct CDR3 sequences, under 30% of them singletons. The same sample was also studied in work on T cells of mothers and their children.

The sample was blood. These receptors came from a girl aged 2 to 10 in good health.

A few counts support this clonotype. This chain connects TRBV6-6 to TRBJ2-3, with D possibly being TRBD2 (6 bases). The CDR3 sequence is 15 residues long. Trimming pared 4 bases from V and 1 base from J, leaving 12 bases between. The germline gives CDR1 MNHNY, CDR2 SVGAGI (reference sequence). The CDR3 spells CASSFGGDGTDTQYF. In DNA form, the CDR3 reads TGTGCCAGCAGTTTCGGCGGGGACGGCACAGATACGCAGTATTTT.

This clonotype showed up just a few times. The chain is built from TRBV3-1 and TRBJ2-1, with D uncertain. Trimming cost V 1 base and J 6 bases, with 4 bases left between them. This CDR3 has 12 amino acids. The germline CDR1 and CDR2 sequences are LGHDT and YNNKEL (reference sequence). CDR3: CASSQVINEQFF. In DNA, the CDR3 is TGTGCCAGCAGCCAAGTTATCAATGAGCAGTTCTTC.

The chain carries TRBV2 and TRBJ2-1; 12 bases agree with TRBD2. The DNA end favors TRBJ2-5, so the J call may be wrong. Germline V CDR1 and CDR2: SNHLY, FYNNEI. The CDR3 is 16 residues long. The CDR3: CASSFGTSGYQETQYF. CDR3 sequence (DNA): TGTGCCAGCAGCTTCGGGACTAGCGGGTACCAAGAGACCCAGTACTTC.

This clonotype was recorded a few times. This rearrangement joins TRBV3-1 to TRBJ1-1; D is undetermined. The CDR3 consists of 14 residues. Trimming shortened V by 4 bases and J by 0 bases, and 9 bases separated the two germline ends. In germline, CDR1 is LGHDT, CDR2 YNNKEL (reference sequence). CDR3 in amino acids: CASSPRNLNTEAFF. CDR3 DNA sequence: TGTGCCAGCAGCCCTCGAAATCTGAACACTGAAGCTTTCTTT.

This clonotype has ten or more counts. This sequence joins TRBV7-2 and TRBJ2-7; D ambiguous. CDR1 is SGHTA and CDR2 is FQGNSA in the germline V gene. V lost 1 base, J lost 3 bases, and 7 bases lay in between. This CDR3 region has 13 residues. The CDR3 region is CASSLGSHYEQYF. CDR3 bases: TGTGCCAGCAGCTTAGGTTCCCACTACGAGCAGTACTTC.

The V gene is TRBV4-1, the J gene TRBJ2-7; TRBD1 matches 8 bases. The CDR3 runs to 17 residues. Germline trimming cut 2 bases from V and 5 bases from J; bases unmatched to any gene: 14. CDR1 is MGHRA, CDR2 YSYEKL, per germline. The CDR3 DNA reads TGCGCCAGCAGCCAACTCTCCCGCGCAGGGGGCATGGACGAGCAGTACTTC. It codes for CASSQLSRAGGMDEQYF.

The rearrangement joins TRBV9 to TRBJ2-1, with D maybe TRBD2 (6 bases). The CDR3 has 14 amino acids. In germline, CDR1 is SGDLS, CDR2 YYNGEE. The V end lost 2 bases, the J end lost 8 bases, and 14 bases lay between the germline ends. CDR3 protein: CASSVYGLQDEQFF. CDR3 nucleotide sequence: TGTGCCAGCAGCGTGTATGGACTACAGGATGAGCAGTTCTTC.

The table lists this clonotype with a few counts. The gene calls are TRBV29-1 and TRBJ1-1, with D perhaps matching TRBD1 (6 bases). The CDR3 has 10 amino acids. Looked up from germline, CDR1 is SQVTM and CDR2 is ANQGSEA. V was clipped by 8 bases and J by 7 bases, with 11 bases between them. The CDR3 DNA sequence: TGCAGCACCATAGGGGGTGAAGCTTTCTTT. This gives the protein CSTIGGEAFF.

This clonotype was picked up a small number of times. The chain carries TRBV5-1 and TRBJ2-1; 11 bases are a match to TRBD2. The CDR3 totals 17 residues. CDR1 is SGHRS, CDR2 YFSETQ, per germline. V shed 3 bases, J shed 4 bases, and the junction held 9 bases outside the gene matches. CDR3 DNA sequence: TGCGCCAGCAGCTCGGGCATAGCGGGAGGGCCGTACAATGAGCAGTTCTTC. It codes for CASSSGIAGGPYNEQFF.

The CDR3 protein is CASRTLQSSGNTIYF. DNA for the CDR3: TGTGCCAGCAGGACCCTACAAAGCTCTGGAAACACCATATATTTT. The chain has TRBV6-1 and TRBJ1-3; D unresolved. Germline-derived CDR1 and CDR2 are MNHNS and SASEGT. The CDR3 covers 15 residues. Trimming removed 6 bases from V and 0 bases from J, with 12 bases in between.

The V call is TRBV4-1, the J call TRBJ1-1; D gene ambiguous. V was clipped by 0 bases and J by 4 bases, with 9 bases between them. This CDR3 has 14 residues. The germline V gene has CDR1 MGHRA and CDR2 YSYEKL. CDR3 coding DNA: TGCGCCAGCAGCCAAGATTGGAGCGGCACTGAAGCTTTCTTT. As protein: CASSQDWSGTEAFF.

The V gene is TRBV6-2 or TRBV6-3, the J gene TRBJ2-6, with D uncertain. The CDR3 is made up of 17 amino acids. From germline, CDR1 is MNHEY and CDR2 SVGEGT. The V end lost 8 bases, the J end lost 0 bases, and 17 bases lay between the germline ends. CDR3 nucleotides: TGTGCCAGCCTCAATGGGGTTTTTAGCTCTGGGGCCAACGTCCTGACTTTC. The encoded protein is CASLNGVFSSGANVLTF.

The CDR3 coding sequence is TGTGCCAGCAGCTACCCCGGGATCAACACTGAAGCTTTCTTT. It is translated as CASSYPGINTEAFF. V usage is TRBV7-9 and J usage is TRBJ1-1; D not resolved. Germline lookup yields CDR1 SEHNR and CDR2 FQNEAQ (reference sequence). CDR3 length: 14 amino acids. V lost 4 bases and J 2 bases, leaving 11 bases between the germline ends.

This clonotype was picked up a small number of times. The chain carries TRBV28 and TRBJ1-2; D might be TRBD1 (5 bases). The CDR3 contains 12 residues. CDR1 and CDR2 from the germline V gene are MDHEN and SYDVKM. With 9 bases removed from V and 8 bases from J, the gap between germline ends came to 16 bases. This CDR3 reads CASSTVSEGYTF. CDR3 bases: TGTGCCAGTTCGACAGTTTCTGAGGGCTACACCTTC.

This clonotype came up a few times. The genes are TRBV7-3 and TRBJ1-3; D is perhaps TRBD1 (5 bases). The CDR3 runs to 15 residues. Germline V gives CDR1 SGHTA, CDR2 FQGTGA. Trimming took 3 bases from V and 2 from J, leaving 11 bases between them. The CDR3, as DNA: TGTGCCAGCAGCTTCGACGGGACTCCTGGAAACACCATATATTTT. Translated, it gives CASSFDGTPGNTIYF. Looking up the rest from reference TRBV7-3 and TRBJ1-3 gives the full variable domain: GAGVSQTPSNKVTEKGKYVELRCDPISGHTALYWYRQSLGQGPEFLIYFQGTGAADDSGLPNDRFFAVRPEGSVSTLKIQRTERGDSAVYLCASSFDGTPGNTIYFGEGSWLTVV.

CDR3 DNA: TGCAGCATAATCGAGGGCGGCACCGGGGAGCTGTTTTTT. Encoded protein: CSIIEGGTGELFF. The V call is TRBV29-1, the J call TRBJ2-2, with D possibly matching TRBD2 (5 bases). Deletions cut 8 bases from V and 4 bases from J, with 14 bases between. The CDR3 covers 13 residues. CDR1 SQVTM and CDR2 ANQGSEA come from the germline V gene.

This clonotype was counted only a few times. The gene calls are TRBV7-2 and TRBJ2-5; TRBD2 might be the D (6 bases). CDR1 is SGHTA and CDR2 is FQGNSA in the germline V gene. The germline V and J ends were trimmed by 0 bases and 2 bases, with 13 bases remaining between them. The CDR3 covers 16 residues. CDR3 coding DNA: TGTGCCAGCAGCTTAGCCGCCGGAGGGGAACAAGAGACCCAGTACTTC. Amino acids: CASSLAAGGEQETQYF.

The chain recombines TRBV27 with TRBJ2-4; 8 nucleotides match TRBD2. Trimming removed 2 bases from V and 8 bases from J; junction bases left unmatched: 5. This CDR3 is built from 14 residues. Per germline, CDR1 MNHEY and CDR2 SMNVEV (reference sequence). The CDR3 sequence: CASSLTGTSDIQYF. The CDR3 DNA sequence: TGTGCCAGCAGTTTAACCGGGACTAGTGACATTCAGTACTTC.

The sample holds a few counts of this clonotype. The CDR3 sequence is CASSATGTARETQYF. In nucleotides, the CDR3 is TGTGCCAGCAGTGCGACCGGGACTGCGCGAGAGACCCAGTACTTC. This chain uses TRBV28 with TRBJ2-5; D is perhaps TRBD2 (6 bases). CDR1 and CDR2 from the germline V gene are MDHEN and SYDVKM. The CDR3 totals 15 residues. V was trimmed by 5 bases and J by 4 bases, leaving 17 bases between them.